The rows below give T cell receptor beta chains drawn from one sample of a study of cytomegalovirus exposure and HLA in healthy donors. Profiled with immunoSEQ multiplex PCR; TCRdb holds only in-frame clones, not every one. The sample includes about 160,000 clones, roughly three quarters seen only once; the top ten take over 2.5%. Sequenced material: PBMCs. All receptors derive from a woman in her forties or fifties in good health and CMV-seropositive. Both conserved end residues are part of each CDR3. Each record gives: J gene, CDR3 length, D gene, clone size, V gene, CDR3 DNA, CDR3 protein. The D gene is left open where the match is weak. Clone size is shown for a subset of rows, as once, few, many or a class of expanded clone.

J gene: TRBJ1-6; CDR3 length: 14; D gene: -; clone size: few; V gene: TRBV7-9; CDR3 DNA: TGTGCCAGCGGGCGGGGCAGTAATAATTCACCCCTCCACTTT; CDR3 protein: CASGRGSNNSPLHF
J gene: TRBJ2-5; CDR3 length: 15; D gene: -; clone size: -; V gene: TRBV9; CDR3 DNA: TGTGCCAGCAGCTGGGCGGGGGCCCCCCAAGAGACCCAGTACTTC; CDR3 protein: CASSWAGAPQETQYF
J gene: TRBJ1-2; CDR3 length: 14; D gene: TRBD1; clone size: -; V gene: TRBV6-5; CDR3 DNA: TGTGCCAGCAGTCCTGGACAGGATGCTAGGGGCTACACCTTC; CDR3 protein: CASSPGQDARGYTF
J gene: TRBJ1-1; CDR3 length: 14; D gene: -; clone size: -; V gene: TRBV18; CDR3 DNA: TGTGCCAGCTCAATAAATGACGGAGGTGGAAGGGTATTCTTT; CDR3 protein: CASSINDGGGRVFF
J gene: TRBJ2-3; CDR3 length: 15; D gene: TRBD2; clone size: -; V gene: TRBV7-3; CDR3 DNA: TGTGCCAGCAGCTGGGATGGGACTAGCGGTGATACGCAGTATTTT; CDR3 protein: CASSWDGTSGDTQYF
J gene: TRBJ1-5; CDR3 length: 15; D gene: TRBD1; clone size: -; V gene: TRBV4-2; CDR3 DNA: TGTGCCAGCAGCCAAGGCGGACAGGGCAATCAGCCCCAGCATTTT; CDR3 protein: CASSQGGQGNQPQHF
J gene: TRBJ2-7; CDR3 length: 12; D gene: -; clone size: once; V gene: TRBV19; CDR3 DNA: TGTGCCAGTAGTCATGGGGGCGGCGAGCAGTACTTC; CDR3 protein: CASSHGGGEQYF
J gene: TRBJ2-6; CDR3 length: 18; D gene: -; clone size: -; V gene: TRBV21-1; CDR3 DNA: TGTGCCAGCAGCGACGACAGGGTAAACCCCGCTGGGGCCAACGTCCTGACTTTC; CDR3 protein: CASSDDRVNPAGANVLTF
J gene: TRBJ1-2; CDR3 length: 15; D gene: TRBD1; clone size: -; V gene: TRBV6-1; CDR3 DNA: TGTGCCAGCAGTGAAGGAGGGGGACAGGTCTATGGCTACACCTTC; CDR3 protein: CASSEGGGQVYGYTF
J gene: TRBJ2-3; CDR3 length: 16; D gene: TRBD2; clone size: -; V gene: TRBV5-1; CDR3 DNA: TGCGCCAGCAGCTTGGAATTAGGGCGGGGGGTAGGTACGCAGTATTTT; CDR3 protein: CASSLELGRGVGTQYF
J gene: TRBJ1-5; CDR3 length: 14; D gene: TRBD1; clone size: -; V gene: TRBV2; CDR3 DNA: TGTGCCAGTTCGGGGACAGGGGGCAGTCAGCCCCAGCATTTT; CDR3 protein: CASSGTGGSQPQHF
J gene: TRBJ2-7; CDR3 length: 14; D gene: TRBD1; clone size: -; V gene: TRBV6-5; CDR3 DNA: TGTGCCAGCAGTCATAGGACAGGGGGCTACGAGCAGTACTTC; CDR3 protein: CASSHRTGGYEQYF
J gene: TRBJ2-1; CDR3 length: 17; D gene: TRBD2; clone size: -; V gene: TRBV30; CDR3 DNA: TGTGCCTGGACTCTCACCCGAACTAGCGGGAGCTACAATGAGCAGTTCTTC; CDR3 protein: CAWTLTRTSGSYNEQFF
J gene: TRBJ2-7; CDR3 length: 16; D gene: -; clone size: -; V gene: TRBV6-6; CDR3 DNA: TGTGCCAGCAGTTACTCCCGGAGAGGGAATTCCTACGAGCAGTACTTC; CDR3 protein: CASSYSRRGNSYEQYF
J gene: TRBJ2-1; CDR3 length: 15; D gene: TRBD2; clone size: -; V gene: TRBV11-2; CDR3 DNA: TGTGCCAGCAGAAAACTAGCGGGGGGGCCCCATGAGCAGTTCTTC; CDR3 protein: CASRKLAGGPHEQFF
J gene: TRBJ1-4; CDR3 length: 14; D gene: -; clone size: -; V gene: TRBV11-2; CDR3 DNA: TGTGCCAGCAGCTCCGGGGTGGGGAATGAAAAACTGTTTTTT; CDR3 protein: CASSSGVGNEKLFF